This T cell receptor beta chain appears in the sequencing data of a study of CD8+CD57+ T cells in acquired aplastic anemia (dated by TCRdb to 2016 to 2019). As for the study more broadly: Extracted DNA from sorted CD4+ and CD8+ cells averaged approximately 3 ug, ranging from roughly 0.19 to 27.4 ug. CD8+CD57+ expansion was defined as frequency above the mean frequency observed in healthy subjects.

The germline V gene sets CDR1 to KGHDR and CDR2 to SFDVKD. Including cysteine and phenylalanine, the CDR3 has 17 amino acids. Only the CDR3 DNA stays, 51 bases, in frame from base 1. Trimming removed 6 bases from V and 9 bases from J, leaving 23 bases between the germline ends. Flow cytometry had shown CD8+CD57+ cell expansion in the patients selected for sequencing. Every patient had severe acquired aplastic anemia, diagnosed using the International Study of Aplastic Anemia and Agranulocytosis and Camitta criteria. Patients had received no therapy at the time of blood sampling. The study deep-sequenced TCR repertoires of sorted CD4+ and CD8+ blood T cells from severe aplastic anemia patients and healthy subjects. Patients were enrolled under clinicaltrials.gov protocols 00001620, 01623167, 00001397, 00071045, 00081523 and 00961064 in the USA. Ficoll-Paque density gradient centrifugation was used to isolate peripheral blood mononuclear cells. CD4+ and CD8+ T cells were sorted by FACS or magnetic beads before DNA extraction.

TCR beta VDJ combination and CDR3 sequence profiling used genomic DNA as the template. An Illumina HiSeq 2000 was used for TCR repertoire sequencing. The source study handled its data this way. TRBV/TRBJ rearrangement plots, CDR3 size and DJ length profiles, and Simpson's diversity index were used to assess repertoires. The most abundant DNA sequence in the deep sequencing data was defined as the immunodominant clone. CDR3 amino acid sequences were screened for sharing across subjects and were compared with published repertoires and the VDJdb database. TCRdb applied fastp at Q25 and MiXCR to the public reads, then kept only in-frame beta chains. Every CDR3 protein is listed once, alongside the most common genes and DNA of its rows. It is TCRdb's table, rather than the study itself, that gives the V and J calls and clone size. For this sample there are 120,000 or so distinct CDR3 sequences; less than 50% appear just once. The ten largest clones take up over 2% of the sample.

About this clonotype itself: The antigen it recognizes is unknown. No base qualities exist here, and no much larger clone lies one base off it.

Summary of the overall study and its limitations: Approximately 31 CD8+ CDR3 sequences were found in both patients and controls but appeared to be highly expressed in patients and within the immunodominant clones of the patients. CD8+ Simpson's diversity did not differ significantly between patients and healthy controls (P=0.060).

The sample comprised sorted CD4+, CD8+, or CD8+CD57+ T cells (not recorded which) from PBMCs. The chain is encoded by TRBV24-1 joined to TRBJ1-6; too little of a D gene remains to name it. This clonotype originated in a human donor with aplastic anemia. The DNA sequence is given as TGTGCCACCAGTCCTTCTCCGAGGGCCGGATCTAGTTCACCCCTCCACTTT. This encodes CATSPSPRAGSSSPLHF.